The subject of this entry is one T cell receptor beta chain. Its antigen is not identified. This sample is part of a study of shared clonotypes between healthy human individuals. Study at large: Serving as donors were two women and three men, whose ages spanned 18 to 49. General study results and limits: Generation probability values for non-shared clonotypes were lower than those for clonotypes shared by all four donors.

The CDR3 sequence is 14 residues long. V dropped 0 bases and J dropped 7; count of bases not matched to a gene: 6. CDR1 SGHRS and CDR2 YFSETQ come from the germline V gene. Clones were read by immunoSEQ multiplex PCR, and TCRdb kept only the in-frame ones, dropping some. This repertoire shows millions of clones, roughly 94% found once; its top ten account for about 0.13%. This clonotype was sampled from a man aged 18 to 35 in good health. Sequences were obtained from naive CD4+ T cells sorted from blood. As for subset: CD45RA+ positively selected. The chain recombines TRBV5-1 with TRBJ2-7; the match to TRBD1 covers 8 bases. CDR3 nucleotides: TGCGCCAGCAGCTTGGACAGGGGGAATCGGGAGCAGTACTTC. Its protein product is CASSLDRGNREQYF. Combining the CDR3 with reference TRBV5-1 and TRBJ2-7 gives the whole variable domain KAGVTQTPRYLIKTRGQQVTLSCSPISGHRSVSWYQQTPGQGLQFLFEYFSETQRNKGNFPGRFSGRQFSNSRSEMNVSTLELGDSALYLCASSLDRGNREQYFGPGTRLTVT.